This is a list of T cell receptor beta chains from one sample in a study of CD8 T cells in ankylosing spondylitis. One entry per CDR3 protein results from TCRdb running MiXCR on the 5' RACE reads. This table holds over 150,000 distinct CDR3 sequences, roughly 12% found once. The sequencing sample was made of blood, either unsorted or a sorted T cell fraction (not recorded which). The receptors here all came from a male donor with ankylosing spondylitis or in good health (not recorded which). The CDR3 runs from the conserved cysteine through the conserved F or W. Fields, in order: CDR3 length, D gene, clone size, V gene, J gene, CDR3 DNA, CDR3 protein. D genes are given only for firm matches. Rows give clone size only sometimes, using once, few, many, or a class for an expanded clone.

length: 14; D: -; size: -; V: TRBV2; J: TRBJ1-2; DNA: TGTGCCAGCAGTGAAAAGGTCTTTAACTATGGCTACACCTTC; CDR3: CASSEKVFNYGYTF
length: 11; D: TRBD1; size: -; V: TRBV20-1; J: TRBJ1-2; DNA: TGCAGTGCTCCTAGGACAGGAGGCTACACCTTC; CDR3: CSAPRTGGYTF
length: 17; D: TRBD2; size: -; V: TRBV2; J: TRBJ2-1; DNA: TGTGCCACCACGGGACTAGCGGGATTAAGCTCCTACAATGAGCAGTTCTTC; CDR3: CATTGLAGLSSYNEQFF
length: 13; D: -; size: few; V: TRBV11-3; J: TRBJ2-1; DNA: TGTGCCAGCAGCTTAGTTAGGTGGTATGAGCAGTTCTTC; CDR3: CASSLVRWYEQFF
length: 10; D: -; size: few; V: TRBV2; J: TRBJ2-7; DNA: TGTGCCAGCAGGACATACGGGCAGTACTTC; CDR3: CASRTYGQYF
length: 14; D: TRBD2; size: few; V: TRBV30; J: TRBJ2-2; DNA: TGTGCCTGGTCAGCGGGAGCGGGAACCGGGGAGCTGTTTTTT; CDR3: CAWSAGAGTGELFF
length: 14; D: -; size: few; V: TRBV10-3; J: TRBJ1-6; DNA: TGTGCCATCAAGGGGGATCGGGCAGCGTCACCCCTCCACTTT; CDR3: CAIKGDRAASPLHF
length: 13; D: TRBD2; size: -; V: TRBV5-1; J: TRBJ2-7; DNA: TGCGCCAGCGGCCCGGGGGGACTCCACGAGCAGTACTTC; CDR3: CASGPGGLHEQYF
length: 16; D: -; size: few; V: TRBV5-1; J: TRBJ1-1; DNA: TGCGCCAGCAGCGAGACGGACCTGCCAAGGAACACTGAAGCTTTCTTT; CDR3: CASSETDLPRNTEAFF
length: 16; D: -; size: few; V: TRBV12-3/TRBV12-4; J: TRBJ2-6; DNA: TGTGCCAGCAGTTCCCCCAGGGGCTCTGGGGCCAACGTCCTGACTTTC; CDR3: CASSSPRGSGANVLTF
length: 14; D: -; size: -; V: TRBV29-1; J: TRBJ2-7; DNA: TGCAGCGTTGAGATCACAGGATCCATCTACGAGCAGTACTTC; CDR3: CSVEITGSIYEQYF
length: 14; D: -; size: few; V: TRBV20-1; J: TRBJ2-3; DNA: TGCAGTGCCCCCATACGAGGGTTTGCAGATACGCAGTATTTT; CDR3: CSAPIRGFADTQYF
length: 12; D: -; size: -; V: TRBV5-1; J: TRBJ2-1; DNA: TGCGCCAGCACCGGGGTAAAAAATGAGCAGTTCTTC; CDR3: CASTGVKNEQFF
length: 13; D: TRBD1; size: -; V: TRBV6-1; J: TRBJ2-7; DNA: TGTGCCAGCAGCCGGGACAGGGGCCACGAGCAGTACTTC; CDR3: CASSRDRGHEQYF
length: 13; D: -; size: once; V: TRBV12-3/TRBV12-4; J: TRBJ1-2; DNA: TGTGCCAGCAGCCCTTCCCTGGGATTTGGCTACACCTTC; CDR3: CASSPSLGFGYTF
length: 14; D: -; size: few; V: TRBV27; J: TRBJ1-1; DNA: TGTGCCAGCAGCCAGTTAGTAGGTAAAGGGGAAGCTTTCTTT; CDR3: CASSQLVGKGEAFF
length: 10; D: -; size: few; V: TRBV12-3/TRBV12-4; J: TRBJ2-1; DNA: TGTGCCAGCGCGGGTCATGAGCAGTTCTTC; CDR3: CASAGHEQFF
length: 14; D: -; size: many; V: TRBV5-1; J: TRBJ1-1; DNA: TGCGCCAGCAGCTTGGTAGGTACGGGGACTGAAGCTTTCTTT; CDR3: CASSLVGTGTEAFF
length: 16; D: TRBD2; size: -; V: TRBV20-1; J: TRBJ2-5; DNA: TGCAGTGCTAGAGATTCGATACTAGCGGTAGGGGAGACCCAGTACTTC; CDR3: CSARDSILAVGETQYF
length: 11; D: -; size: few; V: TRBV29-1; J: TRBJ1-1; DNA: TGCAGCGTTGAAAGGACCCTCACCATTTTCTTT; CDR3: CSVERTLTIFF
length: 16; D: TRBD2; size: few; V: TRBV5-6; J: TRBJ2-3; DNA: TGTGCCAGCAGCTTGTCTTTCGGGACTAGCGACCATACGCAGTATTTT; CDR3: CASSLSFGTSDHTQYF
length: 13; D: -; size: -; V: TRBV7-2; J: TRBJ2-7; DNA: TGTGCCAGCAGCCTGGACATCTTCTACGAGCAGTACTTC; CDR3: CASSLDIFYEQYF